The 31 T cell receptor beta chains reported below all come from one sample, sequenced in a study of Graves' ophthalmopathy and Graves' hyperthyroidism. The sequenced template was RNA, covering the TCR beta CDR3 region. HTBI primers served in a first-round RT-PCR, which a second-round multiplex PCR followed. TCRdb re-analysed the multiplex PCR reads in MiXCR, keeping a single row per CDR3 protein. This table has some 400,000 distinct CDR3 sequences, around 19% appearing once. Sequencing was done on a sample of peripheral blood. Receptor source: a young woman with Graves' ophthalmopathy.

The chain uses TRBV5-1 and TRBJ2-5, with 14 bases matching TRBD2. Germline trimming cut 3 bases from V and 5 bases from J; bases unmatched to any gene: 9. Germline CDR1 reads SGHRS; CDR2 reads YFSETQ. The CDR3 contains 17 residues. CDR3 protein: CASSWGLAGVNRETQYF. CDR3 nucleotide sequence: TGCGCCAGCAGCTGGGGACTAGCGGGAGTAAATAGGGAGACCCAGTACTTC. The full variable domain, with the rest looked up from reference TRBV5-1 and TRBJ2-5, is KAGVTQTPRYLIKTRGQQVTLSCSPISGHRSVSWYQQTPGQGLQFLFEYFSETQRNKGNFPGRFSGRQFSNSRSEMNVSTLELGDSALYLCASSWGLAGVNRETQYFGPGTRLLVL.

There are many counts of this clonotype. The chain joins TRBV12-3 or TRBV12-4 to TRBJ2-7; D remains unclear. Trimming shortened V by 6 bases and J by 5 bases, and 17 bases separated the two germline ends. This CDR3 region has 14 residues. As DNA, the CDR3 is TGTGCCAGCAGCCCCCGGTCCTTCACCGACGAGCAGTACTTC. This sequence encodes CASSPRSFTDEQYF.

This clonotype was seen at least ten times. This CDR3 reads CATSAGGGDEQYF. In DNA form, the CDR3 reads TGTGCCACCAGTGCAGGAGGGGGGGACGAGCAGTACTTC. The chain couples TRBV24-1 to TRBJ2-7; D is perhaps TRBD2 (7 bases). Trimming took off 5 bases at V and 5 bases at J, with 12 bases between the two ends. Per the germline V gene, CDR1 is KGHDR and CDR2 is SFDVKD. The CDR3 extends over 13 amino acids.

This clonotype has only one observation. The CDR3 here is CASSDPRQTEAFF. In DNA form, the CDR3 reads TGTGCCAGCAGTGACCCACGACAGACTGAAGCTTTCTTT. The chain employs TRBV12-3 or TRBV12-4 and TRBJ1-1, with D tentatively TRBD1 (5 bases). This CDR3 comprises 13 residues. The germline V and J ends were trimmed by 5 bases and 5 bases, with 12 bases remaining between them.

V is TRBV6-5 and J is TRBJ1-1, with 8 bases identical to TRBD1. Germline loops: CDR1 MNHEY, CDR2 SVGAGI. The ends lost 4 bases at V and 5 bases at J; junction bases unmatched: 6. The length of the CDR3 is 14 residues. CDR3 coding DNA: TGTGCCAGCAGTTTCACAGGGGGGTGGACTGAAGCTTTCTTT. Translating it yields CASSFTGGWTEAFF.

This clonotype came up many times. The chain combines TRBV4-1 with TRBJ2-5; perhaps TRBD2 as D (6 bases). The V and J ends lost 2 bases and 0 bases respectively, with 10 bases between them. The CDR3 runs to 15 residues. Germline-derived CDR1 and CDR2 are MGHRA and YSYEKL. CDR3 sequence (DNA): TGCGCCAGCAGCCAACCATCTAGCGACCAAGAGACCCAGTACTTC. Protein: CASSQPSSDQETQYF.

In this sample, this clonotype turned up many times. This chain links TRBV20-1 with TRBJ1-5, with D tentatively TRBD1 (5 bases). This CDR3 is 14 amino acids long. Germline loops: CDR1 DFQATT, CDR2 SNEGSKA (reference sequence). The V end was cut by 1 base, the J end by 4 bases, with 11 bases between. CDR3 protein: CSARGAGSNQPQHF. For the CDR3, the DNA is TGCAGTGCTAGAGGGGCAGGGTCAAATCAGCCCCAGCATTTT.

This clonotype was seen repeatedly, ten times or more. Sequence at one end of the junction differs from germline and may be a read error. V is TRBV10-3 and J is TRBJ1-2; D uncertain. This CDR3 spans 16 amino acids. The germline CDR1 and CDR2 sequences are ENHRY and SYGVKD. The CDR3 coding sequence is TGTGCCATCCGTGAGTCGAATATGGAATGGGGCTATGGCTACACCTTC. Its protein is CAIRESNMEWGYGYTF.

This clonotype turned up a few times. The chain carries TRBV6-1 and TRBJ2-7; no reliable D call. Germline CDR1 is MNHNS and CDR2 is SASEGT. This CDR3 has 15 residues. V lost 3 bases and J lost 2, with 14 bases in between. CDR3 region: CASSEGSSAAYEQYF. DNA for the CDR3: TGTGCCAGCAGTGAGGGCAGTTCGGCTGCCTACGAGCAGTACTTC.

This clonotype was picked up many times. The gene calls are TRBV19 and TRBJ1-5; the D gene is possibly TRBD1 (5 bases). The germline V gene encodes CDR1 LNHDA and CDR2 SQIVND (reference sequence). The CDR3 has 14 amino acids. The V and J ends lost 7 bases and 2 bases respectively, with 12 bases between them. CDR3 coding DNA: TGTGCCAGTAAACAGGATCGGGGCAATCAGCCCCAGCATTTT. Its translation is CASKQDRGNQPQHF.

This clonotype was detected many times. The chain recombines TRBV2 with TRBJ2-7; 14 bases agree with TRBD2. V was pared by 8 bases and J by 6 bases, with 9 bases of the junction left unmatched. The CDR3 sequence is 15 residues long. Germline-derived CDR1 and CDR2 are SNHLY and FYNNEI. In nucleotides, the CDR3 is TGTGCCAGCCGAGACGGACTAGCGGGGGGTGGCGAGCAGTACTTC. It encodes CASRDGLAGGGEQYF.

This clonotype was seen only a few times. The V gene is TRBV28, the J gene TRBJ2-7, with a tentative D call TRBD2 (5 bases). The germline gives CDR1 MDHEN, CDR2 SYDVKM. The CDR3 length is 18 residues. Trimming removed 10 bases from V and 3 bases from J, with 31 bases in between. The CDR3 is CATLTLATFYAALYEQYF. In DNA form, the CDR3 reads TGTGCCACCCTAACCCTAGCCACTTTTTACGCCGCCCTCTACGAGCAGTACTTC. Full variable domain (remainder filled in from reference TRBV28 and TRBJ2-7): DVKVTQSSRYLVKRTGEKVFLECVQDMDHENMFWYRQDPGLGLRLIYFSYDVKMKEKGDIPEGYSVSREKKERFSLILESASTNQTSMYLCATLTLATFYAALYEQYFGPGTRLTVT.

This clonotype was counted ten times or more. The gene calls are TRBV27 and TRBJ1-5; D might be TRBD1 (6 bases). The length of the CDR3 is 15 residues. The germline gives CDR1 MNHEY, CDR2 SMNVEV (reference sequence). Trimming left V 2 bases short and J 8 bases short, with 16 bases between. Written as DNA, the CDR3 is TGTGCCAGCAGTTTACAGGGGAACCTTGGGGAGCCCCAGCATTTT. The encoded protein is CASSLQGNLGEPQHF.

The chain carries TRBV19 and TRBJ1-2; D remains ambiguous. Per the germline V gene, CDR1 is LNHDA and CDR2 is SQIVND (reference sequence). V shed 8 bases and J shed 4 bases, with 17 bases lying between them. The CDR3 contains 14 residues. CDR3 coding DNA: TGTGCCAGTTCGTTCGGCCCTCCGGTCTATGGCTACACCTTC. Its protein product is CASSFGPPVYGYTF.

This clonotype was picked up many times. The V call is TRBV7-2, the J call TRBJ1-2; D not resolved. Germline V gene lookup returns CDR1 SGHTA and CDR2 FQGNSA. The CDR3 has 14 residues. V gave up 0 bases and J gave up 0 bases, with 5 bases separating them. The CDR3 DNA is TGTGCCAGCAGCTTAGCTATCCCTAACTATGGCTACACCTTC. Its translation: CASSLAIPNYGYTF.

The table lists this clonotype with a count of one. The V call is TRBV15, the J call TRBJ2-7, with D uncertain. The V end lost 0 bases, the J end lost 3 bases, and 6 bases lay between the germline ends. Looked up from germline, CDR1 is LNHNV and CDR2 is YYDKDF (reference sequence). The CDR3 sequence is 13 residues long. As DNA, the CDR3 is TGTGCCACCAGCAGAGATCCCGGCTACGAGCAGTACTTC. This codes for CATSRDPGYEQYF.

This clonotype was detected ten times or more. Sequence at one end of the junction differs from germline and may be a read error. V usage is TRBV15 and J usage is TRBJ2-5; no clear D. The CDR3 spans 13 residues. CDR1 and CDR2 (germline): LNHNV, YYDKDF (reference sequence). The CDR3 protein is CATSRAPGEAQYF. CDR3 DNA sequence: TGTGCCACCAGCAGAGCCCCCGGAGAGGCCCAGTACTTC.

V is TRBV6-1 and J is TRBJ1-5; D is ambiguous. Germline V gives CDR1 MNHNS, CDR2 SASEGT. Trimming pared 6 bases from V and 5 bases from J, leaving 8 bases between. The CDR3 runs 12 residues. The CDR3 region has the DNA TGTGCCAGCAGAGAGGGTTATCAGCCCCAGCATTTT. Amino acid sequence: CASREGYQPQHF.

This clonotype was detected ten times or more. The J gene is TRBJ1-6, the V gene TRBV6-2 or TRBV6-3, with 8 bases identical to TRBD1. CDR1 and CDR2 from the germline V gene are MNHEY and SVGEGT. Trimming took 6 bases from V and 7 from J; bases not matched to a gene: 5. CDR3 length: 14 residues. The DNA for the CDR3 is TGTGCCAGCAGCCGGACAGGGCGGAATTCACCCCTCCACTTT. This encodes CASSRTGRNSPLHF.

The chain links TRBV19 to TRBJ1-1, with TRBD1 as a possible D gene (6 bases). The CDR3 loop spans 16 amino acids. V dropped 6 bases and J dropped 8 bases, with 25 bases sitting between them. CDR1 is LNHDA and CDR2 is SQIVND in the germline V gene (reference sequence). This CDR3 is CASSNKIVRGTKEAFF. The CDR3 DNA is TGTGCCAGTAGCAATAAAATAGTAAGGGGGACAAAGGAAGCTTTCTTT.

In this sample, this clonotype turned up many times. V is TRBV11-3 and J is TRBJ1-1; 10 bases are shared with TRBD1. Germline-derived CDR1 and CDR2 are SGHNT and YENEEA. The CDR3 is 16 residues long. With V trimmed by 3 bases and J by 1 base, 5 bases remained unmatched. DNA for the CDR3: TGTGCCAGCAGCTTCGAAAGGACAGGGGGGAACACTGAAGCTTTCTTT. The encoded protein is CASSFERTGGNTEAFF.

The chain carries TRBV6-2 or TRBV6-3 and TRBJ1-1, with D unresolved. The CDR3 is made up of 15 amino acids. With 3 bases removed from V and 3 bases from J, the gap between germline ends came to 14 bases. Per germline, CDR1 MNHEY and CDR2 SVGEGT. DNA for the CDR3: TGTGCCAGCAGTTATGTATCGGGCTGGGACACTGAAGCTTTCTTT. This codes for CASSYVSGWDTEAFF.

This clonotype was seen ten or more times. The V call is TRBV4-2, the J call TRBJ1-2; 7 bases are a match to TRBD1. Germline CDR1 reads LGHNA; CDR2 reads YNFKEQ. The CDR3 spans 16 residues. With 0 bases clipped from V and 4 bases from J, the junction kept 8 bases outside the gene matches. This chain's CDR3 is CASSQDVASGGYGYTF. The DNA for the CDR3 is TGTGCCAGCAGCCAAGATGTGGCCTCAGGGGGCTATGGCTACACCTTC.

This clonotype was recorded at least ten times. Here the CDR3 reads CASSFLVSGGTQYF. As DNA, the CDR3 is TGCGCCAGCAGCTTTCTGGTCTCCGGAGGGACCCAGTACTTC. This chain joins TRBV5-1 and TRBJ2-5, with D tentatively TRBD2 (5 bases). This CDR3 spans 14 amino acids. Germline V gene lookup returns CDR1 SGHRS and CDR2 YFSETQ. V lost 2 bases and J lost 7, with 15 bases in between.

This clonotype has at least ten counts. The chain is built from TRBV19 and TRBJ1-1; D gene ambiguous. The CDR3 sequence is 15 residues long. The germline V gene encodes CDR1 LNHDA and CDR2 SQIVND (reference sequence). V was pared by 1 base and J by 1 base, with 10 bases between. The DNA of the CDR3 is TGTGCCAGTAGTATAGGAAGGTCGGGGAACACTGAAGCTTTCTTT. This sequence encodes CASSIGRSGNTEAFF.

This clonotype appeared many times. The genes are TRBV7-9 and TRBJ2-5; 10 nucleotides agree with TRBD1. The CDR3 length is 17 residues. Unmatched junction bases numbered 11, after V lost 3 bases and J lost 4 bases. The germline V gene encodes CDR1 SEHNR and CDR2 FQNEAQ (reference sequence). The CDR3: CASSLRPVGQGGETQYF. In DNA, the CDR3 is TGTGCCAGCAGCTTGAGACCAGTTGGACAGGGGGGAGAGACCCAGTACTTC.

This clonotype showed up many times. The V call is TRBV12-3 or TRBV12-4, the J call TRBJ1-5; D is unresolved. CDR3 length: 14 residues. V lost 8 bases and J lost 7, with 18 bases in between. The CDR3 loop reads CASRKGWFDQPQHF. The CDR3 nucleotides read TGTGCCAGCCGAAAAGGGTGGTTCGACCAGCCCCAGCATTTT.

This clonotype showed up many times. The chain employs TRBV9 and TRBJ1-1; 9 bases fit TRBD1. The CDR3 runs 18 residues. In germline, CDR1 is SGDLS, CDR2 YYNGEE. Trimming at V came to 0 bases and at J to 1 base, leaving 10 bases not matched to a gene. The CDR3: CASSVEGGQGGWNTEAFF. The CDR3 DNA is TGTGCCAGCAGCGTAGAGGGGGGACAGGGCGGATGGAACACTGAAGCTTTCTTT.

The table lists this clonotype with many counts. The rearrangement uses TRBV28 and TRBJ1-5; possible D gene TRBD1, 5 bases. Germline values: CDR1 MDHEN, CDR2 SYDVKM. The CDR3 sequence is 16 residues long. V lost 6 bases to trimming and J lost 6 bases, with 21 bases between them. CDR3 sequence (DNA): TGTGCCAGCAGCCCACGAGGACGGGGACGACGTCAGCCCCAGCATTTT. Translation gives CASSPRGRGRRQPQHF.

This clonotype was seen ten or more times. J is TRBJ2-2 and V is TRBV7-8, with 7 bases that match TRBD2. V dropped 9 bases and J dropped 4; count of bases not matched to a gene: 14. The CDR3 extends over 16 amino acids. Germline CDR1 reads SGHVS; CDR2 reads FQNEAQ. The chain's CDR3 is CASRLVRGDVTGELFF. For the CDR3, the DNA is TGTGCCAGTAGACTTGTTCGGGGGGACGTCACCGGGGAGCTGTTTTTT.

This clonotype was observed at least ten times. The chain uses TRBV6-2 or TRBV6-3 and TRBJ1-1; D possibly corresponds to TRBD1 (5 bases). There are 11 residues in the CDR3. The V end lost 11 bases, the J end lost 4 bases, and 11 bases lay between the germline ends. The V gene's germline CDR1 is MNHEY and CDR2 SVGEGT. The CDR3 DNA reads as TGTGCCGGGGGTAGGGGCACTGAAGCTTTCTTT. It encodes CAGGRGTEAFF.